The 9 T cell receptor beta chains given below trace back to one sample, sequenced in a study of CD8+ T cells in alopecia areata. cDNA prepared by RNA extraction and subsequent reverse transcription served as the template for sequencing. Only in-frame clones appear in the TCRdb table, and some are missing; sequencing was by immunoSEQ multiplex PCR. The sample consists of about 260,000 clones, around 64% of them appearing once. The treatment here: oral pan-JAK inhibitor, 5-10 mg twice daily. The source material was CD4+ T cells sorted from blood, sampled around week 54, from a patient treated with tofacitinib. The receptors come from a human donor with alopecia areata.

This sequence joins TRBV5-4 and TRBJ2-7, with D possibly TRBD1 on 6 matching bases. From germline, CDR1 is SGHNT and CDR2 YYREEE (reference sequence). This CDR3 is 13 amino acids long. V was clipped by 1 base and J by 3 bases, with 8 bases between them. The CDR3 loop reads CASSLLDSYEQYF. The CDR3 DNA reads TGTGCCAGCAGCTTGCTGGACAGCTACGAGCAGTACTTC.

This clone showed up just a few times. The V gene is TRBV4-2, the J gene TRBJ2-6; no firm D call. V was shortened by 2 bases and J by 3 bases, with 14 bases between the two germline ends. In germline, CDR1 is LGHNA, CDR2 YNFKEQ. The CDR3 covers 17 residues. The CDR3 DNA reads as TGTGCCAGCAGCCAAAGGGCCCCGAATGATGGGGCCAACGTCCTGACTTTC. Translated, it gives CASSQRAPNDGANVLTF.

The chain uses TRBV2 and TRBJ2-3; a possible D gene is TRBD2 (6 bases). Germline V gene lookup returns CDR1 SNHLY and CDR2 FYNNEI. The V gene lost 4 bases and the J gene lost 5 bases, with 16 bases spanning the gap. The CDR3 length is 15 residues. CDR3 sequence: CASSANLAGRDTQYF. The CDR3 DNA reads as TGTGCCAGCAGTGCCAACCTGGCGGGGCGAGATACGCAGTATTTT. Full variable domain (rest looked up from reference TRBV2 and TRBJ2-3): EPEVTQTPSHQVTQMGQEVILRCVPISNHLYFYWYRQILGQKVEFLVSFYNNEISEKSEIFDDQFSVERPDGSNFTLKIRSTKLEDSAMYFCASSANLAGRDTQYFGPGTRLTVL.

For this clone: At one of its ends the junction is not consistent with the germline gene, which may arise from a read error. The chain carries TRBV7-7 and TRBJ2-2, with TRBD1 identical over 7 bases. This CDR3 is 14 amino acids long. Germline V gives CDR1 SSHAT, CDR2 FNYEAQ (reference sequence). The CDR3 nucleotides are TGTGCTAGCAGCCCGAGACAGGGAACCGGGGAGCTGTTTTTT. Residues: CASSPRQGTGELFF. Full variable domain (missing parts from reference TRBV7-7 and TRBJ2-2): GAGVSQSPRYKVTKRGQDVTLRCDPISSHATLYWYQQALGQGPEFLTYFNYEAQPDKSGLPSDRFSAERPEGSISTLTIQRTEQRDSAMYRCASSPRQGTGELFFGEGSRLTVL.

The chain links TRBV18 to TRBJ2-7; TRBD1 might be the D (5 bases). From germline, CDR1 is KGHSH and CDR2 LQKENI. V lost 3 bases and J lost 4, with 7 bases in between. The CDR3 loop spans 12 amino acids. This chain's CDR3 is CASSPGRYEQYF. CDR3 DNA: TGTGCCAGCTCACCGGGGCGGTACGAGCAGTACTTC.

The rearrangement uses TRBV5-1 and TRBJ2-7; a possible D gene is TRBD2 (5 bases). This CDR3 contains 14 residues. Looked up from germline, CDR1 is SGHRS and CDR2 is YFSETQ. V was trimmed by 0 bases and J by 0 bases, leaving 7 bases between them. In DNA, the CDR3 is TGCGCCAGCAGCTTGGGCGGGCCCTCCTACGAGCAGTACTTC. Translating it yields CASSLGGPSYEQYF.

The chain is built from TRBV2 and TRBJ2-3; D may be TRBD2 (5 bases). The V and J ends lost 11 bases and 4 bases respectively, with 19 bases between them. Germline values: CDR1 SNHLY, CDR2 FYNNEI. The CDR3 has 14 residues. In nucleotides, the CDR3 is TGTGCCGCCCGGCCTCAAAGCGGCGCAGATACGCAGTATTTT. It is translated as CAARPQSGADTQYF. Looking up the rest from reference TRBV2 and TRBJ2-3 gives the full variable domain: EPEVTQTPSHQVTQMGQEVILRCVPISNHLYFYWYRQILGQKVEFLVSFYNNEISEKSEIFDDQFSVERPDGSNFTLKIRSTKLEDSAMYFCAARPQSGADTQYFGPGTRLTVL.

The chain is built from TRBV20-1 and TRBJ1-2, with D uncertain. The V gene's germline CDR1 is DFQATT and CDR2 SNEGSKA (reference sequence). This CDR3 is built from 10 residues. Trimming removed 5 bases at V and 9 bases at J, with 10 bases between. DNA of the CDR3: TGCAGTGCTGAAGGCGGTAGCTACACCTTC. It encodes CSAEGGSYTF.

The chain employs TRBV7-2 and TRBJ1-4; 7 positions agree with TRBD1. This CDR3 is 14 amino acids long. Germline V gives CDR1 SGHTA, CDR2 FQGNSA. The ends lost 5 bases at V and 3 bases at J; junction bases unmatched: 3. The CDR3 region has the DNA TGTGCCAGCAGCCGGGGGACAGCTAATGAAAAACTGTTTTTT. Translating it yields CASSRGTANEKLFF.